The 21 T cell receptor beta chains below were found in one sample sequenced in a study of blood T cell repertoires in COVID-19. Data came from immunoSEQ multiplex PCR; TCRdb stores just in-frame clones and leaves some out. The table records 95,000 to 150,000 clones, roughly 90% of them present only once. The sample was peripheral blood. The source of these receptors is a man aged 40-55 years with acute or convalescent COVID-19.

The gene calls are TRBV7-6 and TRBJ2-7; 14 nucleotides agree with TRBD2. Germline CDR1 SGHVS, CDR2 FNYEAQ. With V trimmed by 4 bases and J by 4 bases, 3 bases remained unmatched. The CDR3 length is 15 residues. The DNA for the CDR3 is TGTGCCAGCAGCTCGCGACTAGCGGGAGGGTACGAGCAGTACTTC. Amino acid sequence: CASSSRLAGGYEQYF.

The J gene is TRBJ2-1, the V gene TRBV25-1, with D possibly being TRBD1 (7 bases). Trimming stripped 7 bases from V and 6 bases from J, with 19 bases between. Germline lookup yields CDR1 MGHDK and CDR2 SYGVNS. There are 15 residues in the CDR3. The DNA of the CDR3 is TGTGCCAGCACCCGAGGGGGCAGGGAGGCCAATGAGCAGTTCTTC. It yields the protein CASTRGGREANEQFF.

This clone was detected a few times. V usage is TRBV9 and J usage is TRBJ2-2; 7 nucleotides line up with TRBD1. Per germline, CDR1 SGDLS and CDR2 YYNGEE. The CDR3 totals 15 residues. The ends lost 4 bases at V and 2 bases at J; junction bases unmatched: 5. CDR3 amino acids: CASSTTGINTGELFF. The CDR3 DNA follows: TGTGCCAGCAGCACGACAGGGATAAACACCGGGGAGCTGTTTTTT.

In DNA, the CDR3 is TGCGCCAGCAGCCAATGGACAGGGGGGATACAAGAGACCCAGTACTTC. It is translated as CASSQWTGGIQETQYF. The chain combines TRBV5-1 with TRBJ2-5; 10 nucleotides agree with TRBD1. The junction had 8 bases not matched to a gene; V was cut back by 4 bases and J by 2 bases. This CDR3 comprises 16 residues. Germline values: CDR1 SGHRS, CDR2 YFSETQ.

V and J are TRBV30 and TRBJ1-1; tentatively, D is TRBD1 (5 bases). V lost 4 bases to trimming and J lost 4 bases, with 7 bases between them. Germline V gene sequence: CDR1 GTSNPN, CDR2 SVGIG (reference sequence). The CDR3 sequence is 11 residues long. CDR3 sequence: CAWTGFTEAFF. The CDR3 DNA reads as TGTGCCTGGACAGGGTTCACTGAAGCTTTCTTT.

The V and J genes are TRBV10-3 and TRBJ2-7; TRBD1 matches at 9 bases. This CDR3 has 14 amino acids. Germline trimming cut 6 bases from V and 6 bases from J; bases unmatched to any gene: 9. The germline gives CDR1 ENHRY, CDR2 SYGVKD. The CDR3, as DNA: TGTGCCATCAGCCTCACAGGGGGCGATTCCGAGCAGTACTTC. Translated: CAISLTGGDSEQYF.

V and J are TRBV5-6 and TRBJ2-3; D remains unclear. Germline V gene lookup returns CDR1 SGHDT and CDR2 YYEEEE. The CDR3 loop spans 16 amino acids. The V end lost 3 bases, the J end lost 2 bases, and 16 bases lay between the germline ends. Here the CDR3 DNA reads TGTGCCAGCAGCTGGCCCTCAATCTCATCCACAGATACGCAGTATTTT. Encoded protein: CASSWPSISSTDTQYF.

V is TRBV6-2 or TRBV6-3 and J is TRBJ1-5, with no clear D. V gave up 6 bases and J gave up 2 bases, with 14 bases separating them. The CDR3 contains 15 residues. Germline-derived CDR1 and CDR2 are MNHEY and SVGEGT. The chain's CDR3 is CASSALGRGNQPQHF. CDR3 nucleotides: TGTGCCAGCAGCGCCCTTGGGAGGGGCAATCAGCCCCAGCATTTT.

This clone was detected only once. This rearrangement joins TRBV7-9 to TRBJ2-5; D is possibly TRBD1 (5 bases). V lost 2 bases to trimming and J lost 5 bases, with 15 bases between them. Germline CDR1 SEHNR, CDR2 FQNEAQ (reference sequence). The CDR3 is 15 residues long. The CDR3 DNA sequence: TGTGCCAGCAGCTTAAGGGCAGGGATAGGGGAGACCCAGTACTTC. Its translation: CASSLRAGIGETQYF.

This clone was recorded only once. The CDR3 spells CASSVSGTNYEQYF. The DNA of the CDR3 is TGTGCCAGCAGCGTATCCGGGACAAACTACGAGCAGTACTTC. The V and J genes are TRBV9 and TRBJ2-7, with a weak D call TRBD1 (6 bases). The V gene's germline CDR1 is SGDLS and CDR2 YYNGEE. Trimming shortened V by 1 base and J by 3 bases, and 11 bases separated the two germline ends. CDR3 length: 14 amino acids.

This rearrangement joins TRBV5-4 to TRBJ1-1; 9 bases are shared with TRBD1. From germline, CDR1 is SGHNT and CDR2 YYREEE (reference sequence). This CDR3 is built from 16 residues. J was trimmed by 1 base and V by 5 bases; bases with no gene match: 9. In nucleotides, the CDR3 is TGTGCCAGCAGTTACAGGGGGCGAGGTCGGAACACTGAAGCTTTCTTT. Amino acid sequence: CASSYRGRGRNTEAFF.

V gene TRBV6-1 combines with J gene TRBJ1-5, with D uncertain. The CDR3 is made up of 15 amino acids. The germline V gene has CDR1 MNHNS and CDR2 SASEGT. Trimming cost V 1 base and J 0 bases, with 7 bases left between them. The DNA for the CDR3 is TGTGCCAGCAGTGAAGGGCACCTTAGCAATCAGCCCCAGCATTTT. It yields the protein CASSEGHLSNQPQHF.

The CDR3 region has the DNA TGTGCCAGTAGGGGACAGGGGGCTGATGGCTACACCTTC. Translation gives CASRGQGADGYTF. The J gene is TRBJ1-2, the V gene TRBV19, with 12 positions matching TRBD1. The J segment lost 6 bases and the V segment lost 6 bases, leaving 2 bases of the junction unmatched. Germline V gives CDR1 LNHDA, CDR2 SQIVND (reference sequence). The CDR3 runs 13 residues.

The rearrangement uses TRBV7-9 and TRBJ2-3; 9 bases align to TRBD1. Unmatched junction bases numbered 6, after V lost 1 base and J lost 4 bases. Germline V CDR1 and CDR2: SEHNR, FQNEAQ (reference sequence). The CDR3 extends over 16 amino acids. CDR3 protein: CASSLDRDRASDTQYF. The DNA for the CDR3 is TGTGCCAGCAGCTTAGACCGGGACAGGGCATCAGATACGCAGTATTTT.

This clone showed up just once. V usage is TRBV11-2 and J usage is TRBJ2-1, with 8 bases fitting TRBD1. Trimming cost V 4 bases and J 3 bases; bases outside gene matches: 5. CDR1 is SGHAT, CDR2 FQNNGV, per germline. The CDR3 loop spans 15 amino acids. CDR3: CASSSGQGHYNEQFF. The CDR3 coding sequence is TGTGCCAGCAGCTCTGGACAGGGTCACTACAATGAGCAGTTCTTC.

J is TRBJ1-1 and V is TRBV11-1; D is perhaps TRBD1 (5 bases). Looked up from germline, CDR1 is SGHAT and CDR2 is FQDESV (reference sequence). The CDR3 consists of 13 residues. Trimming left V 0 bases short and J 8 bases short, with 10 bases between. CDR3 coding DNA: TGTGCCAGCAGCTTAGCCGTCGACAGAGAAGCTTTCTTT. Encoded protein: CASSLAVDREAFF. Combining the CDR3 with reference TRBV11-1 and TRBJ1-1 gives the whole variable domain EAEVAQSPRYKITEKSQAVAFWCDPISGHATLYWYRQILGQGPELLVQFQDESVVDDSQLPKDRFSAERLKGVDSTLKIQPAELGDSAMYLCASSLAVDREAFFGQGTRLTVV.

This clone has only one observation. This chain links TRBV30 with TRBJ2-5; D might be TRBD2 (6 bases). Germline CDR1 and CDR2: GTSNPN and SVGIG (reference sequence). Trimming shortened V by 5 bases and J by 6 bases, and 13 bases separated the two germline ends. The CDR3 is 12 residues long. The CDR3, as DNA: TGTGCCTGGGATGGGGGGAGGCAGACCCAGTACTTC. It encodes CAWDGGRQTQYF.

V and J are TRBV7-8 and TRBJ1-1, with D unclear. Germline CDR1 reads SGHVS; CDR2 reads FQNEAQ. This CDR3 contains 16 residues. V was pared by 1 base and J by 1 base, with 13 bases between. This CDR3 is CASSLVEGLTNTEAFF. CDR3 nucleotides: TGTGCCAGCAGCTTAGTGGAGGGTTTGACGAACACTGAAGCTTTCTTT.

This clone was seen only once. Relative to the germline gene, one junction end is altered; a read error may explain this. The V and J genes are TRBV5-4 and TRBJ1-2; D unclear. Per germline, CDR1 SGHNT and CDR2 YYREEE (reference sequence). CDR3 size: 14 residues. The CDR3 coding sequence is TGTGCCGGCAGCCCGATTGGAGCTAACTATGGCTACACCTTC. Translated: CAGSPIGANYGYTF.

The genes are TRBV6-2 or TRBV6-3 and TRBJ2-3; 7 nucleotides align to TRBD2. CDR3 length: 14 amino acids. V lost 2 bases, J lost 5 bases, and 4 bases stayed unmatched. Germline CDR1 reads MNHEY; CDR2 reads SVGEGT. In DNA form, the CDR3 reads TGTGCCAGCAGTTACGCGGGAGAGATAGATACGCAGTATTTT. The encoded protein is CASSYAGEIDTQYF.

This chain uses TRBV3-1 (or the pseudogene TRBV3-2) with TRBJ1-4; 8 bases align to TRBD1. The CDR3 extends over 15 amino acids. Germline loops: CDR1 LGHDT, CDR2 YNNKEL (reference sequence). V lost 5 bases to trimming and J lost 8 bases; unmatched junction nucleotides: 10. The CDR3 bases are TGTGCCAGCAGCTTTGGGACAGGTAGCATCGAAAAACTGTTTTTT. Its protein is CASSFGTGSIEKLFF.